The rows below give T cell receptor beta chains drawn from one sample of a study of long-term antiretroviral therapy in people with HIV. Sequencing was performed with immunoSEQ multiplex PCR; in TCRdb, only in-frame clones are kept and a portion is missing. Of under 30,000 clones in the sample, approximately 80% were seen once. The sample here was unsorted PBMCs, taken 0.3 years after starting antiretroviral therapy. Source of these receptors: a man aged 40-49 years with HIV. CDR3s include the opening cysteine and the closing phenylalanine or tryptophan. Fields, in order: CDR3 length, D gene, clone size, V gene, J gene, CDR3 protein, CDR3 DNA. The D gene is left open where the match is weak. Some rows have no size entry. The others give once, few or many, or a class for an expanded clone.

length: 15
D: NA
size: NA
V: TRBV7-9
J: TRBJ1-5
CDR3: CASSLGGYSNQPQHF
DNA: TGTGCCAGCAGCTTAGGCGGGTATAGCAATCAGCCCCAGCATTTT

length: 14
D: TRBD2
size: NA
V: TRBV14
J: TRBJ2-7
CDR3: CASSLRDYNYEQYF
DNA: TGTGCCAGCAGCCTCCGGGACTATAATTACGAGCAGTACTTC

length: 15
D: NA
size: NA
V: TRBV28
J: TRBJ2-3
CDR3: CASRKDSPGTDTQYF
DNA: TGTGCCAGCAGGAAGGACAGTCCTGGCACAGATACGCAGTATTTT

length: 11
D: NA
size: NA
V: TRBV20-1
J: TRBJ1-3
CDR3: CSPSPRDTIYF
DNA: TGCAGTCCTAGCCCGCGCGACACCATATATTTT

length: 20
D: NA
size: NA
V: TRBV4-3
J: TRBJ2-3
CDR3: CASSQDGLSQGGERTDTQYF
DNA: TGCGCCAGCAGCCAAGATGGGCTCTCACAGGGTGGGGAAAGAACAGATACGCAGTATTTT

length: 15
D: TRBD1
size: NA
V: TRBV4-3
J: TRBJ1-4
CDR3: CASSQTTGDVEKLFF
DNA: TGCGCCAGCAGCCAGACCACAGGGGATGTCGAAAAACTGTTTTTT

length: 14
D: NA
size: NA
V: TRBV6-1
J: TRBJ2-5
CDR3: CASKRAEGSETQYF
DNA: TGTGCCAGCAAGAGGGCTGAGGGTAGCGAGACCCAGTACTTC

length: 15
D: NA
size: NA
V: TRBV6-5
J: TRBJ2-7
CDR3: CASRYTGRSSYEQYF
DNA: TGTGCCAGCAGATATACAGGCCGGAGCTCCTACGAGCAGTACTTC

length: 13
D: NA
size: NA
V: TRBV18
J: TRBJ2-7
CDR3: CASSPPAQGEQYF
DNA: TGTGCCAGCTCACCACCGGCGCAGGGGGAGCAGTACTTC

length: 15
D: NA
size: NA
V: TRBV5-1
J: TRBJ2-5
CDR3: CASSLVQSPLETQYF
DNA: TGCGCCAGCAGCTTGGTACAGTCCCCCCTTGAGACCCAGTACTTC

length: 15
D: NA
size: NA
V: TRBV5-1
J: TRBJ2-3
CDR3: CASSSGLLDTDTQYF
DNA: TGCGCCAGCAGCAGTGGACTGTTGGACACAGATACGCAGTATTTT

length: 23
D: NA
size: NA
V: TRBV1
J: TRBJ1-6
CDR3: CTSSRSLKGRKGRMSSYNSPLHF
DNA: TGCACCAGCAGCCGGAGCTTGAAGGGCAGGAAGGGACGGATGAGCTCCTATAATTCACCCCTCCACTTT

length: 18
D: TRBD2
size: NA
V: TRBV28
J: TRBJ2-3
CDR3: CASSFSRTSGGHTDTQYF
DNA: TGTGCCAGCAGTTTCTCCCGGACTAGCGGGGGACACACAGATACGCAGTATTTT

length: 14
D: NA
size: NA
V: TRBV6-5
J: TRBJ1-5
CDR3: CASSSWGSNQPQHF
DNA: TGTGCCAGCAGCTCCTGGGGTAGCAATCAGCCCCAGCATTTT

length: 15
D: NA
size: NA
V: TRBV9
J: TRBJ1-1
CDR3: CASSVVREGTTEAFF
DNA: TGTGCCAGCAGCGTAGTTCGGGAAGGAACGACTGAAGCTTTCTTT

length: 15
D: TRBD1
size: NA
V: TRBV19
J: TRBJ2-2
CDR3: CASLSGDRVTGELFF
DNA: TGTGCCAGTTTGTCCGGGGACAGGGTAACCGGGGAGCTGTTTTTT

length: 17
D: NA
size: NA
V: TRBV7-9
J: TRBJ2-7
CDR3: CASSLASTGPADYEQYF
DNA: TGTGCCAGCAGCTTGGCGTCGACAGGTCCCGCGGACTACGAGCAGTACTTC

length: 16
D: NA
size: NA
V: TRBV2
J: TRBJ1-3
CDR3: CASSGAGPTSGNTIYF
DNA: TGTGCCAGCAGTGGCGCAGGACCTACGTCTGGAAACACCATATATTTT

length: 16
D: NA
size: NA
V: TRBV18
J: TRBJ1-3
CDR3: CASSPRTDNSGNTIYF
DNA: TGTGCCAGCTCACCAAGAACAGACAACTCTGGAAACACCATATATTTT

length: 13
D: NA
size: NA
V: TRBV19
J: TRBJ1-4
CDR3: CASSITRSEKLFF
DNA: TGTGCCAGTAGTATAACCAGGTCCGAAAAACTGTTTTTT

length: 14
D: TRBD1
size: NA
V: TRBV18
J: TRBJ1-4
CDR3: CASSQTGGNEKLFF
DNA: TGTGCCAGCTCACAGACAGGGGGGAATGAAAAACTGTTTTTT

length: 14
D: NA
size: few
V: TRBV7-8
J: TRBJ1-2
CDR3: CASSPDRTNYGYTF
DNA: TGTGCCAGCAGCCCAGACAGGACTAACTATGGCTACACCTTC

length: 14
D: NA
size: NA
V: TRBV28
J: TRBJ2-1
CDR3: CASGLSGSYNEQFF
DNA: TGTGCCAGCGGCCTATCGGGGTCCTACAATGAGCAGTTCTTC

length: 14
D: NA
size: NA
V: TRBV4-2
J: TRBJ1-2
CDR3: CASSQSQGNYGYTF
DNA: TGTGCCAGCAGCCAGTCACAGGGAAACTATGGCTACACCTTC

length: 11
D: NA
size: NA
V: TRBV29-1
J: TRBJ2-2
CDR3: CSVQATGELFF
DNA: TGCAGCGTTCAGGCTACCGGGGAGCTGTTTTTT

length: 16
D: NA
size: NA
V: TRBV6-6
J: TRBJ2-1
CDR3: CASSYSAGPSYNEQFF
DNA: TGTGCCAGCAGTTACTCAGCGGGTCCCTCCTACAATGAGCAGTTCTTC

length: 14
D: NA
size: few
V: TRBV6-5
J: TRBJ1-1
CDR3: CASSYGRANTEAFF
DNA: TGTGCCAGCAGTTACGGCAGGGCCAACACTGAAGCTTTCTTT

length: 16
D: TRBD2
size: few
V: TRBV30
J: TRBJ2-3
CDR3: CAWSVLRTSAPDTQYF
DNA: TGTGCCTGGAGTGTACTTAGGACTAGCGCCCCAGATACGCAGTATTTT

length: 16
D: NA
size: NA
V: TRBV19
J: TRBJ2-1
CDR3: CASSRLAIASYNEQFF
DNA: TGTGCCAGTAGTAGGCTAGCGATCGCTTCCTACAATGAGCAGTTCTTC

length: 15
D: TRBD2
size: NA
V: TRBV5-5
J: TRBJ2-5
CDR3: CASSGAGGPQGTQYF
DNA: TGTGCCAGCAGCGGGGCGGGAGGGCCCCAGGGGACCCAGTACTTC

length: 15
D: NA
size: NA
V: TRBV4-3
J: TRBJ1-2
CDR3: CASSQGVSGYYGYTF
DNA: TGCGCCAGCAGCCAGGGGGTATCGGGTTACTATGGCTACACCTTC

length: 15
D: TRBD1
size: NA
V: TRBV2
J: TRBJ1-4
CDR3: CASRRRQGANEKLFF
DNA: TGTGCCAGCCGTCGGCGACAGGGAGCTAATGAAAAACTGTTTTTT